The 14 T cell receptor beta chains below were found in one sample sequenced in a study of blood T cell repertoires in COVID-19. The method was immunoSEQ multiplex PCR; TCRdb's version includes in-frame clones alone and lacks a portion of them. The profile shows some 200,000 clones, roughly 89% of them singletons. The sequencing sample was made of PBMCs or T cells enriched from blood (not recorded which). These receptors were collected from a woman in her forties with acute COVID-19.

Only one count was recorded for this clone. The chain combines TRBV4-3 with TRBJ2-7; 10 bases map to TRBD1. From germline, CDR1 is LGHNA and CDR2 YSLEER. With V trimmed by 0 bases and J by 6 bases, 2 bases remained unmatched. There are 14 residues in the CDR3. The DNA for the CDR3 is TGCGCCAGCAGCCAAGATAGGACAGGGGGCGAGCAGTACTTC. Translating gives CASSQDRTGGEQYF.

The V gene is TRBV11-3, the J gene TRBJ2-5; D is undetermined. In germline, CDR1 is SGHNT, CDR2 YENEEA. V dropped 1 base and J dropped 2 bases, with 8 bases sitting between them. The CDR3 has 14 residues. Written as DNA, the CDR3 is TGTGCCAGCAGCTTAGGTAGCCCGCAAGAGACCCAGTACTTC. Translation: CASSLGSPQETQYF.

The V call is TRBV9, the J call TRBJ1-1; 9 bases are a match to TRBD1. The J segment lost 1 base and the V segment lost 4 bases, leaving 17 bases of the junction unmatched. Germline V gene lookup returns CDR1 SGDLS and CDR2 YYNGEE. The CDR3 runs to 19 residues. In DNA, the CDR3 is TGTGCCAGCAGCCAATATAAAGGACCGGGACAGGGACCGAACACTGAAGCTTTCTTT. It yields the protein CASSQYKGPGQGPNTEAFF.

J is TRBJ1-1 and V is TRBV3-1 (or the pseudogene TRBV3-2), with D unclear. Per germline, CDR1 LGHDT and CDR2 YNNKEL (reference sequence). Trimming left V 1 base short and J 0 bases short, with 6 bases between. This CDR3 spans 14 amino acids. Here the CDR3 reads CASSQGLMNTEAFF. CDR3 nucleotide sequence: TGTGCCAGCAGCCAAGGGCTCATGAACACTGAAGCTTTCTTT.

This chain connects TRBV18 to TRBJ1-6; perhaps TRBD1 as D (6 bases). Deletions cut 5 bases from V and 7 bases from J, with 12 bases between. The CDR3 has 14 amino acids. CDR1 is KGHSH and CDR2 is LQKENI in the germline V gene. The CDR3 here is CASSGGTDNSPLHF. In DNA form, the CDR3 reads TGTGCCAGCTCAGGGGGCACAGACAATTCACCCCTCCACTTT.

This chain uses TRBV7-2 with TRBJ1-5; D not certain. In germline, CDR1 is SGHTA, CDR2 FQGNSA. V lost 5 bases and J lost 1, with 12 bases in between. The CDR3 extends over 15 amino acids. CDR3 DNA sequence: TGTGCCAGCAGCCTCCGGAGGGCGAGCAATCAGCCCCAGCATTTT. This sequence encodes CASSLRRASNQPQHF.

This clone was seen only a few times. The rearrangement uses TRBV4-3 and TRBJ2-2; 16 positions agree with TRBD2. The ends lost 1 base at V and 1 base at J; junction bases unmatched: 6. This CDR3 spans 20 amino acids. The germline V gene has CDR1 LGHNA and CDR2 YSLEER. CDR3 loop: CASSQGPGTSGGVNTGELFF. The DNA for the CDR3 is TGCGCCAGCAGCCAAGGTCCCGGGACTAGCGGGGGGGTGAACACCGGGGAGCTGTTTTTT.

The chain recombines TRBV29-1 with TRBJ1-2; 9 bases are a match to TRBD1. The V gene end was trimmed by 7 bases and the J gene end by 2 bases; junction bases not matched to a gene: 11. CDR1 and CDR2 from the germline V gene are SQVTM and ANQGSEA. This CDR3 region has 15 residues. The CDR3 nucleotides read TGCAGCGCCCGACAGGGGGGGGAACGAAACTATGGCTACACCTTC. Protein product: CSARQGGERNYGYTF.

The chain combines TRBV3-1 (or the pseudogene TRBV3-2) with TRBJ1-6; TRBD1 matches 7 bases. V lost 3 bases, J lost 6 bases, and 8 bases stayed unmatched. The germline V gene encodes CDR1 LGHDT and CDR2 YNNKEL (reference sequence). There are 16 residues in the CDR3. The CDR3 spells CASSQATGTVNSPLHF. CDR3 nucleotides: TGTGCCAGCAGCCAGGCGACCGGGACAGTTAATTCACCCCTCCACTTT.

CDR3 sequence: CASSLTSGGIADTQYF. The DNA of the CDR3 is TGTGCCAGCAGCTTAACTAGCGGGGGGATCGCAGATACGCAGTATTTT. This chain connects TRBV7-8 to TRBJ2-3; 12 nucleotides line up with TRBD2. CDR1 is SGHVS, CDR2 FQNEAQ, per germline. The CDR3 extends over 16 amino acids. V dropped 2 bases and J dropped 4; count of bases not matched to a gene: 4.

V is TRBV6-4 and J is TRBJ1-5; no reliable D call. CDR3 length equals 16 residues. The V end lost 8 bases, the J end lost 1 base, and 18 bases lay between the germline ends. Germline-derived CDR1 and CDR2 are MRHNA and SNTAGT. CDR3 sequence reads: CASYQAVSESNQPQHF. CDR3 coding DNA: TGTGCCAGCTATCAGGCTGTCTCAGAGAGCAATCAGCCCCAGCATTTT.

The chain combines TRBV7-9 with TRBJ1-1; D call uncertain. The CDR3 runs 12 residues. V lost 5 bases to trimming and J lost 7 bases, with 11 bases between them. Germline CDR1 is SEHNR and CDR2 is FQNEAQ (reference sequence). The DNA for the CDR3 is TGTGCCAGCAGCATAGGACTTGATGAAGCTTTCTTT. It encodes CASSIGLDEAFF.

This clone has only one observation. V and J are TRBV7-8 and TRBJ1-2; TRBD1 is a possible D gene (5 bases). The V end lost 1 base, the J end lost 6 bases, and 9 bases lay between the germline ends. The CDR3 spans 13 residues. Germline values: CDR1 SGHVS, CDR2 FQNEAQ. CDR3 DNA sequence: TGTGCCAGCAGCTTAGTTCAGGGTCATGGCTACACCTTC. It specifies CASSLVQGHGYTF. The full variable domain, rest sourced from reference TRBV7-8 and TRBJ1-2, is GAGVSQSPRYKVAKRGQDVALRCDPISGHVSLFWYQQALGQGPEFLTYFQNEAQLDKSGLPSDRFFAERPEGSVSTLKIQRTQQEDSAVYLCASSLVQGHGYTFGSGTRLTVV.

The V gene is TRBV6-5, the J gene TRBJ1-4, with D unresolved. CDR1 and CDR2 (germline): MNHEY, SVGAGI. The CDR3 covers 14 residues. The V end lost 5 bases, the J end lost 1 base, and 8 bases lay between the germline ends. CDR3 amino acids: CASSRHVTNEKLFF. The CDR3 DNA sequence: TGTGCCAGCAGTCGACACGTAACTAATGAAAAACTGTTTTTT.